The T cell receptor (beta chain) described here comes from a study of blood T cell repertoires in COVID-19. Study-wide background: Sources were T cells, B-cell-depleted T cells, or PBMCs; the material itself was cDNA or gDNA.

Germline V CDR1 and CDR2: SGHTS, YDEGEE. V was pared by 2 bases and J by 5 bases, with 11 bases between. The CDR3 covers 14 residues. Per the authors' pipeline: Nucleated cell number was recorded as an estimate derived from reference gene primer amplification. TCRdb's table, derived via immunoSEQ multiplex PCR, lists solely in-frame clones and lacks some. V, J and clone size are those of that table, while D and trimming were read from the DNA. The data hold approximately 300,000 clones, with roughly 90% observed a single time. The chain carries TRBV5-8 and TRBJ2-1; maybe TRBD2 (6 bases). This TCR was sampled from a young man who had recovered from COVID-19. The sequenced sample consisted of peripheral blood. CDR3 residues: CASSFGGGHNEQFF. The CDR3 DNA reads as TGTGCCAGCAGCTTCGGGGGAGGCCACAATGAGCAGTTCTTC.